The rows below give T cell receptor beta chains drawn from one sample of a study of T cell clusters in autoimmune cytopenias. TCRdb re-called the multiplex PCR reads and shows each CDR3 protein once, DNA omitted. The table for this sample gives fewer than 7,000 distinct CDR3 sequences. In addition, the sample was reused for a study of T cell repertoires in aging, cancer and after chemotherapy.

Material for sequencing was peripheral blood. Source of these receptors: a human donor in good health. CDR3s include the opening cysteine and the closing phenylalanine or tryptophan. For some rows the clone size is stated as once, few or many, or as a class when expanded; others skip it.

CDR3 protein	V gene	J gene	clone size
CASSLGGVGRGTQETQYF	TRBV5-4	TRBJ2-5	-
CASSAAGVFNEQFF	TRBV5-4	TRBJ2-1	-
CSVGGQGRDTQYF	TRBV29-1	TRBJ2-3	medium-sized
CASSPKMGGTRDYEQYF	TRBV18	TRBJ2-7	-
CASRQGLAGTTGELFF	TRBV5-5	TRBJ2-2	-
CASSRKSGGKGSSGANVLTF	TRBV7-2	TRBJ2-6	-
CAISEGGGGQPQHF	TRBV10-3	TRBJ1-5	-
CASSPLAGAPTDTQYF	TRBV18	TRBJ2-3	-
CASSSPGQGNEKLFF	TRBV5-4	TRBJ1-4	-
CASSSGTHTEAFF	TRBV5-4	TRBJ1-1	-
CASSEQGARTYEQYF	TRBV6-1	TRBJ2-7	-
CSAGAFNEQFF	TRBV20-1	TRBJ2-1	-
CASSDPGTGGSYEQYF	TRBV19	TRBJ2-7	-
CASNYLGWKEGASYNEQFF	TRBV13	TRBJ2-1	-
CASSLAGTGGVEAFF	TRBV5-4	TRBJ1-1	-
CASSYSTEAFF	TRBV12-3/TRBV12-4	TRBJ1-1	-
CASRSTGTDGYTF	TRBV6-6	TRBJ1-2	-
CASSIDPGRTGELFF	TRBV19	TRBJ2-2	-
CASSGTDYGYTF	TRBV18	TRBJ1-2	-
CASRGGQIYTEAFF	TRBV6-5	TRBJ1-1	-